These T cell receptor beta chains were read from a single sample in a study of blood T cell repertoires in COVID-19. Generated by immunoSEQ multiplex PCR, the TCRdb table keeps only in-frame clones and is missing some. There are more than 110,000 clones in the sample; roughly four fifths occur only once, and roughly 8.9% lies in the top ten. The sequenced material came from peripheral blood. These receptors came from a woman aged 50 to 60 with active or convalescent COVID-19. CDR3s include the opening cysteine and the closing phenylalanine or tryptophan. The order of the fields is V gene, D gene, J gene, clone size, CDR3 DNA, CDR3 protein. A D gene is named only where the DNA matches it firmly. For some rows the clone size is stated as once, few or many, or as a class when expanded; others skip it.

>TRBV27|TRBD1|TRBJ2-4|.
TGTGCCAGCAGCAAAACCGGGACAGGGGGGGCCCTATGGGGAAACATTCAGTACTTC
CASSKTGTGGALWGNIQYF
>TRBV9|.|TRBJ1-2|.
TGTGCCAGCAGCGCCAGCGGGGGTGGCTACACCTTC
CASSASGGGYTF
>TRBV9|TRBD1|TRBJ1-3|.
TGTGCCAGCAGCCCCTGGGACAGGCAGAGCTCTGGAAACACCATATATTTT
CASSPWDRQSSGNTIYF
>TRBV28|TRBD1|TRBJ2-5|.
TGTGCCAGCAGTCCGGACAGGGCCCGCCAAGAGACCCAGTACTTC
CASSPDRARQETQYF
>TRBV30|.|TRBJ1-6|.
TGTGCCTGGAGTGCTGGTAGCTCCTATAATTCACCCCTCCACTTT
CAWSAGSSYNSPLHF
>TRBV5-1|.|TRBJ1-2|.
TGCGCCAGCAGCTTGGGGGGAGACTATGGCTACACCTTC
CASSLGGDYGYTF
>TRBV23-1|.|TRBJ2-7|.
TGCGCCAGCAGTCAATCTCCGGGAGAAGGAAACGAGCAGTACTTC
CASSQSPGEGNEQYF
>TRBV28|.|TRBJ1-2|once
TGTGCCAGCAGTTTATCTTCCCGAGTCTATGGCTACACCTTC
CASSLSSRVYGYTF
>TRBV9|TRBD1|TRBJ2-1|.
TGTGCCAGCAGCGTAGCGGACAGGGACAATGAGCAGTTCTTC
CASSVADRDNEQFF
>TRBV7-8|.|TRBJ1-5|.
TGTGCCAGCAGCGCCGCCAGAAGTAGCAATCAGCCCCAGCATTTT
CASSAARSSNQPQHF
>TRBV4-2|.|TRBJ1-2|few
TGTGCCAGCAGCCAACAGGGTGTTAACTATGGCTACACCTTC
CASSQQGVNYGYTF
>TRBV2|TRBD1|TRBJ1-3|.
TGTGCCAGCAGCGAGGGACAGGGGGAAGTTTCTGGAAACACCATATATTTT
CASSEGQGEVSGNTIYF
>TRBV30|.|TRBJ1-5|.
TGTGCCTGGACCTCAGGGATTAGCAATCAGCCCCAGCATTTT
CAWTSGISNQPQHF
>TRBV5-1|TRBD2|TRBJ2-1|.
TGCGCCAGCAGCTTTCGACTAGCGGGAGTGTTCTACAATGAGCAGTTCTTC
CASSFRLAGVFYNEQFF
>TRBV11-2|TRBD1|TRBJ1-2|.
TGTGCCAGCAGCTCGGGACAGTACTATGGCTACACCTTC
CASSSGQYYGYTF
>TRBV27|TRBD2|TRBJ2-1|.
TGTGCCAGCAGTACTCCTAGCGGGAGTTACAATGAGCAGTTCTTC
CASSTPSGSYNEQFF
>TRBV6-5|TRBD2|TRBJ2-5|.
TGTGCCAGCCGACTAGCGGGGGGATCCAGAGAGACCCAGTACTTC
CASRLAGGSRETQYF
>TRBV6-5|TRBD1|TRBJ1-2|.
TGTGCCAGCAGTCCCCCTCCAGGGGGCCCCTATGGCTACACCTTC
CASSPPPGGPYGYTF
>TRBV7-9|.|TRBJ2-2|.
TGTGCCAGCAGCCCTACCGTAGCGGTGAACACCGGGGAGCTGTTTTTT
CASSPTVAVNTGELFF
>TRBV6-5|TRBD1|TRBJ1-2|.
TGTGCCAGCATTCCGACAGGGAGATTCTATGGCTACACCTTC
CASIPTGRFYGYTF
>TRBV5-1|.|TRBJ2-3|.
TGCGCCAGCAGCTCGTGGGGGGCAGATACGCAGTATTTT
CASSSWGADTQYF
>TRBV6-6|TRBD1|TRBJ1-1|few
TGTGCCAGCAGTGGGACAGGGGTTTATGAAGCTTTCTTT
CASSGTGVYEAFF
>TRBV19|TRBD1|TRBJ1-2|.
TGTGCCAGTAGTTCATTTGGGCGCAGGGGGCAAGGCTACACCTTC
CASSSFGRRGQGYTF
>TRBV2|TRBD2|TRBJ2-1|.
TGTGCCAGCAGGAGGGGGACTAGCGACTACAATGAGCAGTTCTTC
CASRRGTSDYNEQFF
>TRBV28|TRBD2|TRBJ2-7|.
TGTGCCAGCAGCCCATGGACTAGCGGAACCTACGAGCAGTACTTC
CASSPWTSGTYEQYF
>TRBV12-2|.|TRBJ1-6|.
TGTGCAAGTTTCGACGCTCTCCCACTACATTCACCCCTCCACTTT
CASFDALPLHSPLHF
>TRBV9|.|TRBJ2-7|once
TGTGCCAGCAGCGTAGGTGAGGTTTCCTACGAGCAGTACTTC
CASSVGEVSYEQYF
>TRBV2|TRBD1|TRBJ1-2|.
TGTGCCAGCAGTGAGGAGACAGGGTACATAGCTAGGGGCGGCTACACCTTC
CASSEETGYIARGGYTF
>TRBV28|.|TRBJ2-7|many
TGTGCCAGCAGTTCCGCCGGCGGAGGCTCCTACGAGCAGTACTTC
CASSSAGGGSYEQYF
>TRBV19|TRBD1|TRBJ1-2|.
TGTGCCAGTAGTACCCAGGGGACAGGGGCGACGGATGGCTACACCTTC
CASSTQGTGATDGYTF
>TRBV7-9|.|TRBJ1-1|.
TGTGCCAGCAGCTTAGGGGGGGACACTGAAGCTTTCTTT
CASSLGGDTEAFF
>TRBV18|.|TRBJ1-5|.
TGTGCCAGCTCACCGCCCATAGGGCAGGGAAGCAATCAGCCCCAGCATTTT
CASSPPIGQGSNQPQHF
>TRBV6-1|.|TRBJ1-4|.
TGTGCCAGCAGTGAAGGCCAGGCAACTAATGAAAAACTGTTTTTT
CASSEGQATNEKLFF
>TRBV2|TRBD1|TRBJ1-6|.
TGTGCCAGCAGTGGCCCCCAGGGGGCGCGAGCTTCACCCCTCCACTTT
CASSGPQGARASPLHF
>TRBV5-5|.|TRBJ1-5|.
TGTGCCAGCAGCTTGGGACAGGTTAATCAGCCCCAGCATTTT
CASSLGQVNQPQHF
>TRBV24-1|.|TRBJ1-2|few
TGTGCCACCTCAGGAGGAACACTCTATGGCTACACCTTC
CATSGGTLYGYTF
>TRBV11-3|.|TRBJ2-2|.
TGTGCCAGCAGCTACCATCGGGCGGGAAAGGCCGGGGAGCTGTTTTTT
CASSYHRAGKAGELFF
>TRBV12-3/TRBV12-4|.|TRBJ1-1|.
TGTGCCAGCAGTCACAGGGATTACACTGAAGCTTTCTTT
CASSHRDYTEAFF
>TRBV18|TRBD1|TRBJ1-2|.
TGTGCCAGCTCACCGGGACAGGGGGAAGGCTACACCTTC
CASSPGQGEGYTF
>TRBV7-2|TRBD2|TRBJ2-1|.
TGTGCCAGCAGCCGTCCGGGACTATCGAGAGGTGAGCAGTTCTTC
CASSRPGLSRGEQFF
>TRBV7-6|TRBD1|TRBJ1-2|.
TGTGCCAGCAGCTTAGCGGTAGGAAGACAGGGTCTGGACTACACCTTC
CASSLAVGRQGLDYTF
>TRBV9|.|TRBJ2-7|.
TGTGCCAGCAGCGTAGGGGGACTCATCGACTACGAGCAGTACTTC
CASSVGGLIDYEQYF
>TRBV6-5|TRBD2|TRBJ2-3|many
TGTGCCAGCAGCCTAGCGGAGAGCACAGATACGCAGTATTTT
CASSLAESTDTQYF
>TRBV9|TRBD1|TRBJ1-1|.
TGTGCCAGCAGCACTCTGGGGCAGGGGGGTACTGAAGCTTTCTTT
CASSTLGQGGTEAFF
>TRBV11-2|TRBD1|TRBJ2-2|few
TGTGCCAGCAGCTTACTCCAGGGGGCCGGGGAGCTGTTTTTT
CASSLLQGAGELFF
>TRBV5-4|TRBD2|TRBJ2-7|.
TGTGCCAGCAGCACCGGGGGGGGGAACTCCTACGAGCAGTACTTC
CASSTGGGNSYEQYF
>TRBV14|TRBD1|TRBJ2-4|.
TGTGCCAGCAGCCAAGGCCCCCGGGACAGGGGGGAAAACATTCAGTACTTC
CASSQGPRDRGENIQYF
>TRBV28|TRBD2|TRBJ2-7|.
TGTGCCAGCAGACTCAGGGTACTAGCGGGAAGCGAGCAGTACTTC
CASRLRVLAGSEQYF
>TRBV9|TRBD2|TRBJ2-1|.
TGTGCCAGCAGCAAGAGGGCGGGGATGACTAGCGGAGCCTACAATGAGCAGTTCTTC
CASSKRAGMTSGAYNEQFF
>TRBV30|.|TRBJ1-2|.
TGTGCCTGGAGTGGGCAGTTCTATGGCTACACCTTC
CAWSGQFYGYTF
>TRBV6-1|.|TRBJ2-6|.
TGTGCCAGCAGTGAAGGGGGGGCTGGGGCCAACGTCCTGACTTTC
CASSEGGAGANVLTF
>TRBV6-6|.|TRBJ2-7|.
TGTGCCAGCAGTTACAGGGGCGCCTCCTACGAGCAGTACTTC
CASSYRGASYEQYF
>TRBV6-4|TRBD2|TRBJ2-1|.
TGTGCCAGCAGCCTTCCCGGGACTAGCGGGTCTGAGCAGTTCTTC
CASSLPGTSGSEQFF
>TRBV6-5|TRBD2|TRBJ2-3|.
TGTGCCACCGTGACTAGCGGGAGCACAGATACGCAGTATTTT
CATVTSGSTDTQYF
>TRBV29-1|.|TRBJ1-1|.
TGCAGCGGTCGGGTGTTGGGTGACACTGAAGCTTTCTTT
CSGRVLGDTEAFF